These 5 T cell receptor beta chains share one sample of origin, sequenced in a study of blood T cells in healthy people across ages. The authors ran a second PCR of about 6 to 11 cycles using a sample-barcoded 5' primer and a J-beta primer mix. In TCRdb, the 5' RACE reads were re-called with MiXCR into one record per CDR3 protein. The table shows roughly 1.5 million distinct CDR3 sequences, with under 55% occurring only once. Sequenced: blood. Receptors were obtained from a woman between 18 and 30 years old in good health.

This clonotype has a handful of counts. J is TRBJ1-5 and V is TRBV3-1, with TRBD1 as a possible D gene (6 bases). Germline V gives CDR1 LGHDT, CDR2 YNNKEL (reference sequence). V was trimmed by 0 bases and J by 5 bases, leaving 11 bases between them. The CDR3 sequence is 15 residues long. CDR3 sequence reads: CASSQDQGHHQPQHF. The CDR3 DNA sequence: TGTGCCAGCAGCCAAGATCAGGGACACCATCAGCCCCAGCATTTT.

The CDR3 loop is CASAVTLSPLHF. CDR3 DNA: TGTGCCAGCGCAGTAACCCTATCACCCCTCCACTTT. This chain joins TRBV7-9 and TRBJ1-6; D is ambiguous. The length of the CDR3 is 12 residues. CDR1 and CDR2 from the germline V gene are SEHNR and FQNEAQ (reference sequence). The V and J ends lost 8 bases and 10 bases respectively, with 12 bases between them.

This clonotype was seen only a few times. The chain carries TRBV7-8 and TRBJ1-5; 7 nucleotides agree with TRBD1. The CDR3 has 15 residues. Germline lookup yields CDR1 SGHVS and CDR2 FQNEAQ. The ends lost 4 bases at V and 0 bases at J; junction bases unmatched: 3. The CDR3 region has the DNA TGTGCCAGCAGCTATGGGACAGTTAGCAATCAGCCCCAGCATTTT. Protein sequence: CASSYGTVSNQPQHF. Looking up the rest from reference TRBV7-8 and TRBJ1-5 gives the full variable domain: GAGVSQSPRYKVAKRGQDVALRCDPISGHVSLFWYQQALGQGPEFLTYFQNEAQLDKSGLPSDRFFAERPEGSVSTLKIQRTQQEDSAVYLCASSYGTVSNQPQHFGDGTRLSIL.

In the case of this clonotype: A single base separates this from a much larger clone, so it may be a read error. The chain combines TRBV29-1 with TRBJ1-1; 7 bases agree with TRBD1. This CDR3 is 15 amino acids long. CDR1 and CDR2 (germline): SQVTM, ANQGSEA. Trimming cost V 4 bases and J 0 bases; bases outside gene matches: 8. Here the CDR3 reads CSVAAGGGMNTEAFF. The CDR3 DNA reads TGCAGCGTTGCGGCAGGGGGGGGCATGAACACTGAAGCTTTCTTT.

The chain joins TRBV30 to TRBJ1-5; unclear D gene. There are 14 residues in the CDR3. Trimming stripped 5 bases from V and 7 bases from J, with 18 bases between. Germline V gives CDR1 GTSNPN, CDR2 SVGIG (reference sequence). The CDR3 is CAWSLGDLGQPQHF. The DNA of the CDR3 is TGTGCCTGGTCCCTGGGAGACCTAGGGCAGCCCCAGCATTTT.